This TCR beta chain was identified during a study of CD4 T cell repertoires in COVID-19. About the study: Relabeled CFSE-low cells, IL-2-expanded for approximately 9 days, met spikes from other coronaviruses.

Assay used: immunoSEQ multiplex PCR; TCRdb lists only in-frame clones, some missing. The table has 60,000 to 90,000 clones, roughly 80% seen once; the top ten hold roughly 0.5%. Findings and caveats of the study: Sharing of several most expanded SARS-CoV-2-reactive clonotypes across memory subsets suggested intraclonal diversification.

About this clone: The antigen is undetermined.

CDR1 and CDR2 (germline): SNHLY, FYNNEI. The CDR3 length is 16 residues. V lost 6 bases and J lost 2; bases outside the gene matches: 13. Sequencing was done directly on freshly isolated, uncultured memory T cells. This clonotype originated in a human donor who had COVID-19. This chain connects TRBV2 to TRBJ2-7, with 7 bases that match TRBD1. This specimen was CD4+ T cells from peripheral blood, taken after recovery from COVID-19. CDR3 nucleotides: TGTGCCAGCAGCGACCCCGGACAGGCGAAAACCTACGAGCAGTACTTC. Its protein is CASSDPGQAKTYEQYF.